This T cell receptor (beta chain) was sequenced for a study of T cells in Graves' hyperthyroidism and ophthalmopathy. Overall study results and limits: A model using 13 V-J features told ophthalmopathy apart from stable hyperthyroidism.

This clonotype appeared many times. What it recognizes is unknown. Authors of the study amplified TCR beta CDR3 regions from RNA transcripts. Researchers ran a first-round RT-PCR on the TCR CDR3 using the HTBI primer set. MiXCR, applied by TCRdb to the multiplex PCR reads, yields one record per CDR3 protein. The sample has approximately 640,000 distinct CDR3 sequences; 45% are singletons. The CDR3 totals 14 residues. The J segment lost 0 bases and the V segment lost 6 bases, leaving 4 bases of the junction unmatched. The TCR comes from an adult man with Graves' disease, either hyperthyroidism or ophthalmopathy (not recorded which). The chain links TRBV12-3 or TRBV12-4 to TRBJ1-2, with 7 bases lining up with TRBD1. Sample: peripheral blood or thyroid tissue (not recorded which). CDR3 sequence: CASSRGTANYGYTF. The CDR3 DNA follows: TGTGCCAGCAGCCGTGGGACAGCTAACTATGGCTACACCTTC.